In this sample, the clone carrying this T cell receptor (beta chain) turned up a few times. Its antigen is currently unknown. The data belong to a study of response to subunit inactivated influenza vaccine. General study results and limits: After each seasonal influenza vaccination, few new T cells are recruited, the authors suggested.

TCRdb passed the RT-PCR reads through MiXCR, listing each CDR3 protein once. This table has fewer than 650,000 distinct CDR3 sequences, around 13% appearing once. The V end lost 3 bases, the J end lost 7 bases, and 10 bases lay between the germline ends. CDR3 length: 14 residues. Germline CDR1 reads WSHSY; CDR2 reads SAAADI. The clonotype originates from a man in his fifties or sixties who received an inactivated influenza vaccine. This specimen consisted of PBMCs from blood, obtained 35 to 45 days after vaccination. The genes are TRBV10-2 and TRBJ1-6; D remains unclear. The CDR3 coding sequence is TGCGCCAGCAGTGATTGGATAGAGAATTCACCCCTCCACTTT. Its translation is CASSDWIENSPLHF.